The rows below give T cell receptor beta chains drawn from one sample of a study of vaccination and CD4 T cells after COVID-19. TCRdb redid the calling of the PCR reads with MiXCR, one entry per CDR3 protein. The data hold fewer than 25,000 distinct CDR3 sequences, with less than 35% observed a single time. No cognate antigen is known for these TCRs. The source material was CD4+ T cells from blood, cultured in vitro, sampled about 7 months after SARS-CoV-2 vaccination. These receptors were obtained from a human donor who had recovered from COVID-19. Each CDR3 is given with its conserved first and last residue. D genes are given only for firm matches. Some rows mark clone size as missing; the rest say once, few, many or name a class of expanded clone.

CDR3nt,CDR3aa,abundance,v_gene,len,d_gene,j_gene
TGTGCCAGCAGCCCGGGACAGGGCGCAGATACGCAGTATTTT,CASSPGQGADTQYF,NA,TRBV28,14,TRBD1,TRBJ2-3
TGTGCCAGCAGTCCCCGGGAGACCCAGTACTTC,CASSPRETQYF,NA,TRBV6-1,11,NA,TRBJ2-5
TGTGCCAGCAGTCCAGGACTAGAAAGTGGTGAGCAGTTCTTC,CASSPGLESGEQFF,few,TRBV11-3,14,TRBD2,TRBJ2-1
TGCGCCAGCAGTAGGGGGGAGGTTGTATACGAGCAGTACTTC,CASSRGEVVYEQYF,NA,TRBV10-2,14,NA,TRBJ2-7
TGCGCCAGCAGCCATGAGGCGACTCAGAACTATGGCTACACCTTC,CASSHEATQNYGYTF,NA,TRBV4-1,15,NA,TRBJ1-2
TGTGCCAGCAGCCCTGGGACAGCACGTTTATCCAAAAACATTCAGTACTTC,CASSPGTARLSKNIQYF,NA,TRBV28,17,TRBD1,TRBJ2-4
TGTGCCAGCCTCTCTGCGAGCGGGACCAACAATGAGCAGTTCTTC,CASLSASGTNNEQFF,once,TRBV28,15,TRBD2,TRBJ2-1
TGCAGTGCTAGGGAAGGACAGGTCGATGGCTACACCTTC,CSAREGQVDGYTF,NA,TRBV20-1,13,TRBD1,TRBJ1-2
TGTGCCAGTAGGGGGCCTTTGGGAACTGAAGCTTTCTTT,CASRGPLGTEAFF,once,TRBV28,13,TRBD1,TRBJ1-1
TGTGCCAGCAGCCTAGTTTTGGCTCGAGGAGAGACCCAGTACTTC,CASSLVLARGETQYF,few,TRBV7-2,15,NA,TRBJ2-5
TGTGCCAGCAGTGTAGTGAACATAGATACCGGGGAGCTGTTTTTT,CASSVVNIDTGELFF,NA,TRBV6-1,15,NA,TRBJ2-2
TGCAGTGCTAGTCGGTGGGGGCAAGAGACCCAGTACTTC,CSASRWGQETQYF,NA,TRBV20-1,13,NA,TRBJ2-5
TGTGCCAGCAGCCGGGGACAGGGGATTAATTCACCCCTCCACTTT,CASSRGQGINSPLHF,few,TRBV28,15,TRBD1,TRBJ1-6
TGTGCCAGCAGGAGACAGTCTACTAACTATGGCTACACCTTC,CASRRQSTNYGYTF,few,TRBV6-1,14,NA,TRBJ1-2
TGTGCCACCAGTGATCACCGGCAGGGCGGGACTGAAGCTTTCTTT,CATSDHRQGGTEAFF,few,TRBV24-1,15,NA,TRBJ1-1
TGTGCCAGCAGCTTAGTCCCTTGGGACAGGGGAGAAGAGACCCAGTACTTC,CASSLVPWDRGEETQYF,NA,TRBV7-8,17,TRBD1,TRBJ2-5
TGTGCCAGCAGTTCTCCTCCGGGACTCCCTACAGGCCGTTTT,CASSSPPGLPTGRF,NA,TRBV28,14,NA,TRBJ1-1
TGTGCCAGCAGGTTAACAGGGAATACCTACGAGCAGTACTTC,CASRLTGNTYEQYF,few,TRBV7-6,14,NA,TRBJ2-7
TGCAGTGCTAGAGATGTCGTTTCGACTGAAGCTTTCTTT,CSARDVVSTEAFF,NA,TRBV20-1,13,NA,TRBJ1-1